This T cell receptor beta chain emerged from a study of blood T cell repertoires in COVID-19. This CDR3 spans 14 amino acids. V gave up 4 bases and J gave up 4 bases; unmatched junction bases: 4. Germline CDR1 GTSNPN, CDR2 SVGIG (reference sequence). Authors' data handling: Amplified reference gene primers provided the basis for estimating nucleated cell counts. Produced via immunoSEQ multiplex PCR; TCRdb's table is partial and in-frame only. That table gives V, J and clone size, and the DNA gave D and trimming. Seen here are approximately 200,000 clones, 80% to 90% observed once, and the top ten hold roughly a tenth.

The chain combines TRBV30 with TRBJ2-2, with 9 bases aligning to TRBD1. The sample taken for sequencing was peripheral blood. The receptor's source is a woman of 80 years or more with COVID-19, enrolled during active disease. CDR3 sequence (DNA): TGTGCCTGGAAGGGACAGGGCGCCACCGGGGAGCTGTTTTTT. This translates into CAWKGQGATGELFF.